The following is a T cell receptor (beta chain) sequence with its context. The sample is drawn from a study of blood T cell repertoires in COVID-19. Here immunoSEQ multiplex PCR was the method, and the copy in TCRdb shows in-frame clones only, minus some. The repertoire has over 50,000 clones, roughly 85% of them found once; the top ten carry around 9.6%. Between the trimmed V and J ends, which lost 6 bases and 0 bases, there was a span of 12 bases. This CDR3 contains 14 residues. Germline assignment: CDR1 SNHLY and CDR2 FYNNEI. Sequenced: peripheral blood. This clonotype originated in a human donor in a cohort sampled during active COVID-19. V gene TRBV2 combines with J gene TRBJ2-7; a weak D match, TRBD1 (7 bases). For the CDR3, the DNA is TGTGCCAGCAGGAGGCAGGGGGGCTCCTACGAGCAGTACTTC. Its protein product is CASRRQGGSYEQYF.